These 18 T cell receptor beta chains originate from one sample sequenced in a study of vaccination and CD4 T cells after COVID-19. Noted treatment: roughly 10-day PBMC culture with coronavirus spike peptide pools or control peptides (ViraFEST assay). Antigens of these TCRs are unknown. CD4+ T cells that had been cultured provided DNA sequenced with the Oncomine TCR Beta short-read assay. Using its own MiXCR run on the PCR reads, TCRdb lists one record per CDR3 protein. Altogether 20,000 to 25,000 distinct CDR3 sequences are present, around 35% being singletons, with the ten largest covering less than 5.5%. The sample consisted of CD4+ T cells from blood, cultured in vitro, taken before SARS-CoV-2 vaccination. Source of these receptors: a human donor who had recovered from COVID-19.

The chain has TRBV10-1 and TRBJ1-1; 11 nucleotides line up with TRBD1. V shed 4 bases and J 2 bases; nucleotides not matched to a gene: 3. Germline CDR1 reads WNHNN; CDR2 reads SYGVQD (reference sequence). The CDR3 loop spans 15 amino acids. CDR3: CASSVGQGANTEAFF. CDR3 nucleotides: TGCGCCAGCAGTGTCGGACAGGGGGCAAACACTGAAGCTTTCTTT.

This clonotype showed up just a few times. The CDR3 sequence: CASSVRADSYEQYF. CDR3 nucleotide sequence: TGTGCCAGCAGTGTTAGAGCGGACTCGTACGAGCAGTACTTC. The J gene is TRBJ2-7, the V gene TRBV6-1, with a possible D match to TRBD2 (5 bases). CDR3 length equals 14 residues. V was trimmed by 4 bases and J by 4 bases, leaving 14 bases between them. Looked up from germline, CDR1 is MNHNS and CDR2 is SASEGT.

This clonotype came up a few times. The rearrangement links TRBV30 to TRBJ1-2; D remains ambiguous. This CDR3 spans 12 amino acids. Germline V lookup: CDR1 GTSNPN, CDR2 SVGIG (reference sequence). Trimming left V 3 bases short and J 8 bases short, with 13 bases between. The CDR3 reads CAWRSGSSGYTF. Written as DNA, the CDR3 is TGTGCCTGGAGATCGGGTAGTTCAGGCTACACCTTC. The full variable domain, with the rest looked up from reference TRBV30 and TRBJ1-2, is SQTIHQWPATLVQPVGSPLSLECTVEGTSNPNLYWYRQAAGRGLQLLFYSVGIGQISSEVPQNLSASRPQDRQFILSSKKLLLSDSGFYLCAWRSGSSGYTFGSGTRLTVV.

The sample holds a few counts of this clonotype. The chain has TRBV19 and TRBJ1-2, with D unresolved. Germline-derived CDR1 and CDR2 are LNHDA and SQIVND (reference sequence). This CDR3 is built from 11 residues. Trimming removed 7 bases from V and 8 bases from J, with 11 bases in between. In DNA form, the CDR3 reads TGTGCCAGTAAAAGCTCGGGAGGCTACACCTTC. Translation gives CASKSSGGYTF.

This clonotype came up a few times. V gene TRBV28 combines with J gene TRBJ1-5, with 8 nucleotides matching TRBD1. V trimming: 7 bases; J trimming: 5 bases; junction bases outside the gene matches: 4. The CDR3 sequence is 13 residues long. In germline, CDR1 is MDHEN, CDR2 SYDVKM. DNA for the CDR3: TGTGCCAGCAACGACAGGGGCGATCAGCCCCAGCATTTT. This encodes CASNDRGDQPQHF.

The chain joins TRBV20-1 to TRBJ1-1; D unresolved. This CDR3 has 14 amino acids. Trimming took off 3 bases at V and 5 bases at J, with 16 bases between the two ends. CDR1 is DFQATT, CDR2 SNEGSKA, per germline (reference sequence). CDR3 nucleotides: TGCAGTGCTAGTAAGTCCCGATCGGGGACTGAAGCTTTCTTT. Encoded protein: CSASKSRSGTEAFF.

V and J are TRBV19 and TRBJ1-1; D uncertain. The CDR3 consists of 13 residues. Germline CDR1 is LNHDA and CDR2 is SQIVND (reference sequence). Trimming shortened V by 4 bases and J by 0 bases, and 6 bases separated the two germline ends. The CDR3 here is CASSTTVNTEAFF. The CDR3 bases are TGTGCCAGTAGTACCACAGTGAACACTGAAGCTTTCTTT.

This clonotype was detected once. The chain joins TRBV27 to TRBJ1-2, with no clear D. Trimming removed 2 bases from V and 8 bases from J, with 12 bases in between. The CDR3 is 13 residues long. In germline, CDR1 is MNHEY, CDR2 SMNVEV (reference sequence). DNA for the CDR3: TGTGCCAGCAGTTTAACCGAGCTGGGGGGCTACACCTTC. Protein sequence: CASSLTELGGYTF.

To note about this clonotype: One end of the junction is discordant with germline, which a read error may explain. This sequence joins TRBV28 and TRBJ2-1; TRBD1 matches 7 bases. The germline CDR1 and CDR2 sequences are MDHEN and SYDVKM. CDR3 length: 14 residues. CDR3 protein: CASISGTAYNEQFF. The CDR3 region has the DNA TGCGCCAGCATATCCGGGACAGCTTACAATGAGCAGTTCTTC. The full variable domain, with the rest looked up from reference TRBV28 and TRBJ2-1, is DVKVTQSSRYLVKRTGEKVFLECVQDMDHENMFWYRQDPGLGLRLIYFSYDVKMKEKGDIPEGYSVSREKKERFSLILESASTNQTSMYLCASISGTAYNEQFFGPGTRLTVL.

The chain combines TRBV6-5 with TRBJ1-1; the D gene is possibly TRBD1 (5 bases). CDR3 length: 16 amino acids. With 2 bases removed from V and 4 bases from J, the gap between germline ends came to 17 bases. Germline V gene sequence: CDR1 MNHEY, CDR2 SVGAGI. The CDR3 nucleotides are TGTGCCAGCAGTTACGGGACTGGTTCAGGGATCACTGAAGCTTTCTTT. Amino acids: CASSYGTGSGITEAFF.

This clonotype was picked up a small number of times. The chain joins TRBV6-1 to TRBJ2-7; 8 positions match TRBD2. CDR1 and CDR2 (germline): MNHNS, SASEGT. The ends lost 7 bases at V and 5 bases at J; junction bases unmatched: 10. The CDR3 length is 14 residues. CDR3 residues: CASNKGREGDEQYF. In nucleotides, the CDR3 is TGTGCCAGCAACAAAGGACGGGAGGGGGACGAGCAGTACTTC.

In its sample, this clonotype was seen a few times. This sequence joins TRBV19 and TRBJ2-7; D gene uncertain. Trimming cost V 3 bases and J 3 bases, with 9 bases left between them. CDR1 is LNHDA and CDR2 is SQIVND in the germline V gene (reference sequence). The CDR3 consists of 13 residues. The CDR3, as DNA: TGTGCCAGTAGTATCAGGCCGCTCTACGAGCAGTACTTC. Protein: CASSIRPLYEQYF.

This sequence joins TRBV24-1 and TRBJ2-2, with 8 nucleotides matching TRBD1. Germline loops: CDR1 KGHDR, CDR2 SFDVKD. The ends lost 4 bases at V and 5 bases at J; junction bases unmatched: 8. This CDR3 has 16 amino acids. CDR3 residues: CATSDRRTGRTGELFF. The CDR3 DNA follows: TGTGCCACCAGTGACCGACGGACAGGGAGGACCGGGGAGCTGTTTTTT.

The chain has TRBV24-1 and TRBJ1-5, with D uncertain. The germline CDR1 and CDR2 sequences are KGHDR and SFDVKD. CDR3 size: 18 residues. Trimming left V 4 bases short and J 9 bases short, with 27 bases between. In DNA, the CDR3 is TGTGCCACCAGTGACCTTCCAATCGGCAGGAATCGGAGTCGGCCCCAGCATTTT. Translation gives CATSDLPIGRNRSRPQHF.

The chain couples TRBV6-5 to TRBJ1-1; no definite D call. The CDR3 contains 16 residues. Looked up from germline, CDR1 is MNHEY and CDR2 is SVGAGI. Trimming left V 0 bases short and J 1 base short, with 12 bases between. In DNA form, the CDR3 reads TGTGCCAGCAGTTACTCGAGGAGGACGGGGAACACTGAAGCTTTCTTT. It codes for CASSYSRRTGNTEAFF.

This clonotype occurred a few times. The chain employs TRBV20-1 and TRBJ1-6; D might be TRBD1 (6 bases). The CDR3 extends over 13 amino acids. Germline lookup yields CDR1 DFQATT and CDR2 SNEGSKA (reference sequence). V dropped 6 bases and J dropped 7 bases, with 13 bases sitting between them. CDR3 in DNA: TGCAGTGCCAAGGTGCAGGGGAATTCACCCCTCCACTTT. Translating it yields CSAKVQGNSPLHF.

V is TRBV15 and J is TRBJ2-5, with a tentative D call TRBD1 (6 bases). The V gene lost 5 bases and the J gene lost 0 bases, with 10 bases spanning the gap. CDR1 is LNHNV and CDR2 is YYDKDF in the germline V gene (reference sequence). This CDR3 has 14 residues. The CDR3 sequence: CATSGRGDQETQYF. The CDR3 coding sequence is TGTGCCACCAGCGGCAGGGGCGACCAAGAGACCCAGTACTTC.

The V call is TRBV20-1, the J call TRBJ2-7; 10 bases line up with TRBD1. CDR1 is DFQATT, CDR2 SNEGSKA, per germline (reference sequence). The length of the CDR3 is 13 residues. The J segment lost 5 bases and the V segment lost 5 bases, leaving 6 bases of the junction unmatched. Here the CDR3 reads CSAGQGVRNEQYF. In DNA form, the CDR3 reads TGCAGTGCTGGACAGGGGGTAAGGAACGAGCAGTACTTC.